One TCR beta chain is described in this entry. Its target is not known. Using immunoSEQ multiplex PCR, the repertoire was profiled, and TCRdb retains in-frame clones only, with some absent. The table includes 20,000 or so clones, roughly nine tenths detected once. The sample belongs to a study of T cells in localized non-small cell lung cancer. Study-level findings and limits: Uninvolved adjacent lung had more T cell clonality than any other tissue, topping tumor. The appearance of a median approximately 60 of the top 100 tumor clones was seen in adjacent lung.

The clonotype originates from a woman aged 35 to 69 with stage I lung adenocarcinoma. This specimen consisted of peripheral blood, obtained before any cancer treatment.

Here the CDR3 reads CASSFAGGVEQYF. DNA of the CDR3: TGTGCCAGCAGCTTCGCGGGAGGAGTCGAGCAGTACTTC. This chain joins TRBV5-6 and TRBJ2-7, with 8 bases that match TRBD2. CDR1 is SGHDT, CDR2 YYEEEE, per germline. The ends lost 2 bases at V and 6 bases at J; junction bases unmatched: 4. The CDR3 length is 13 residues.